The T cell receptor beta chain under discussion was sequenced for a study of blood T cells in healthy people across ages. The wider study: Every two T cells gave about one barcoded beta molecule via template switching.

Whole-study results and caveats: TCR beta diversity, measured per million T cells, fell in a roughly linear way with age.

V lost 6 bases to trimming and J lost 2 bases, with 7 bases between them. CDR1 is DFQATT and CDR2 is SNEGSKA in the germline V gene (reference sequence). CDR3 length: 11 amino acids. Next came a second PCR, run for about 7 to 12 cycles, which used a sample-barcoded 5' primer along with a J-beta primer mix. TCRdb reanalysed the 5' RACE reads using MiXCR and keeps one entry per CDR3 protein. The table shows some 1.4 million distinct CDR3 sequences, with around two fifths occurring only once. This clonotype was seen many times. Its antigen is currently unknown. The sample comprised blood. This chain links TRBV20-1 with TRBJ1-2; D remains unclear. The TCR originated in a woman between 18 and 30 years old in good health. The CDR3 DNA reads TGCAGTGCCTCGGGGAACTATGGCTACACCTTC. Translation gives CSASGNYGYTF.